The T cell receptor (beta chain) under discussion was sequenced for a study of cytomegalovirus exposure and HLA in healthy donors. Note on this clone: Its antigen remains unidentified.

PCR was performed using 60 Vbeta and 13 Jbeta primers. Sequenced by immunoSEQ multiplex PCR; TCRdb stores in-frame clones only, minus some. The sample lists roughly 150,000 clones, 81% occurring once. Study-wide results and caveats: As a later analysis showed, a missense DCLRE1C variant was linked to trimming of TCR beta V- and J-genes. Earlier results showed most TCR beta V segments being productive about 90% or about 30% of the time.

The origin of this receptor is a man aged 50-60 years in good health and CMV-seropositive. Sequencing was done on a sample of PBMCs.

CDR3 coding DNA: TGCGCCAGCAGTAGACCAGGGGGGAGCACTGAAGCTTTCTTT. Residues: CASSRPGGSTEAFF. The chain uses TRBV5-1 and TRBJ1-1, with 7 nucleotides matching TRBD1. Losses at the gene ends were 5 bases for V and 4 bases for J; bases not matched to a gene: 8. This CDR3 is built from 14 residues. CDR1 is SGHRS and CDR2 is YFSETQ in the germline V gene.